These 9 T cell receptor beta chains came from one sample sequenced in a study of regulatory T cells in long-lasting Graves disease. Time point denoted: newly diagnosed GD, antithyroid drugs for less than 3 months. The authors made the TCR library using RNA they extracted from PBMCs. According to the study, TCR beta libraries were built with iRepertoire HTBI primers and CDR3-region Arm-PCR. Via MiXCR, TCRdb re-called the multiplex PCR reads, giving one row per CDR3 protein. The sample shows about 460,000 distinct CDR3 sequences, about 15% of them seen only once. This sample was shared with a second study, whose subject was T cells in Graves' hyperthyroidism and ophthalmopathy.

The sequenced sample was peripheral blood mononuclear cells (PBMCs), obtained at new diagnosis, from a patient treated with antithyroid drugs. Source of these receptors: a woman in her 50s with Graves disease.

V and J are TRBV4-2 and TRBJ1-3, with a weak D call TRBD1 (5 bases). The V and J ends lost 3 bases and 0 bases respectively, with 12 bases between them. CDR1 is LGHNA, CDR2 YNFKEQ, per germline. The CDR3 runs to 16 residues. CDR3 amino acids: CASSQDILHSGNTIYF. The CDR3 DNA is TGTGCCAGCAGCCAGGACATACTGCACTCTGGAAACACCATATATTTT.

This clonotype was recorded at least ten times. CDR3 coding DNA: TGTGCCAGCAGTTTATGGGGGACAGGGGGTCAGCCCCAGCATTTT. Its protein product is CASSLWGTGGQPQHF. The chain links TRBV28 to TRBJ1-5, with 11 bases fitting TRBD1. V was pared by 0 bases and J by 6 bases, with 1 base of the junction left unmatched. CDR1 is MDHEN and CDR2 is SYDVKM in the germline V gene. The CDR3 sequence is 15 residues long.

The genes are TRBV5-5 and TRBJ2-4; no clear D. The V gene's germline CDR1 is SGHKS and CDR2 YYEKEE (reference sequence). The CDR3 spans 14 residues. Between the trimmed V and J ends, which lost 2 bases and 2 bases, there was a span of 8 bases. CDR3 bases: TGTGCCAGCAGCTTATGGCAGACCAAAAACATTCAGTACTTC. Its translation: CASSLWQTKNIQYF.

At least ten counts were recorded for this clonotype. The CDR3 region is CASCEGARNEQYF. CDR3 nucleotide sequence: TGTGCCAGCTGCGAGGGGGCGCGAAACGAGCAGTACTTC. The rearrangement joins TRBV12-3 or TRBV12-4 to TRBJ2-7; 7 bases map to TRBD1. CDR3 size: 13 residues. V lost 8 bases to trimming and J lost 5 bases; unmatched junction nucleotides: 9.

This clonotype was seen at least ten times. The rearrangement joins TRBV7-3 to TRBJ2-3; tentatively, D is TRBD1 (6 bases). Deletions cut 5 bases from V and 4 bases from J, with 16 bases between. CDR1 SGHTA and CDR2 FQGTGA come from the germline V gene. This CDR3 spans 15 amino acids. The DNA of the CDR3 is TGTGCCAGCAGCCACGACAGGTCAACGGCAGATACGCAGTATTTT. As protein: CASSHDRSTADTQYF.

In this sample, this clonotype turned up many times. A read error may account for a junction end that differs from germline. V and J are TRBV5-1 and TRBJ1-5; no clear D. The CDR3 spans 15 residues. CDR1 and CDR2 (germline): SGHRS, YFSETQ. CDR3 sequence (DNA): TGTGCCAGCAGCTTAGACGGATATAGCAATCAGCCCCAGCATTTT. Translating gives CASSLDGYSNQPQHF.

There are many counts of this clonotype. This chain joins TRBV11-2 and TRBJ2-1, with TRBD1 matching 12 bases. CDR3 length equals 15 residues. Trimming at V came to 3 bases and at J to 10 bases, leaving 7 bases not matched to a gene. Germline-derived CDR1 and CDR2 are SGHAT and FQNNGV. As DNA, the CDR3 is TGTGCCAGCAGCTTTGGGACAGGGGGCTTTACGGAGCAGTTCTTC. Protein sequence: CASSFGTGGFTEQFF.

Ten or more counts support this clonotype. The genes are TRBV28 and TRBJ1-5, with D possibly TRBD1 on 5 matching bases. V lost 4 bases to trimming and J lost 6 bases, with 28 bases between them. This CDR3 has 19 residues. CDR1 and CDR2 from the germline V gene are MDHEN and SYDVKM. CDR3 amino acids: CASSSPFPRSSSGGQPQHF. DNA for the CDR3: TGTGCCAGCAGTTCCCCCTTCCCAAGGTCCAGTAGCGGGGGTCAGCCCCAGCATTTT.

This clonotype was seen repeatedly, ten times or more. V usage is TRBV6-2 or TRBV6-3 and J usage is TRBJ1-1, with D possibly being TRBD1 (6 bases). Trimming took 5 bases from V and 5 from J, leaving 9 bases between them. This CDR3 region has 12 residues. Germline values: CDR1 MNHEY, CDR2 SVGEGT. CDR3 sequence reads: CASSEGGTEAFF. CDR3 nucleotide sequence: TGTGCCAGCAGTGAAGGGGGTACTGAAGCTTTCTTT.